Listed below are T cell receptor beta chains from one sample, sequenced in a study of CDR3 diversity in severe acne. TCRdb processed the PCR reads anew with MiXCR; each CDR3 protein has one entry. Of approximately 77,000 distinct CDR3 sequences listed, 45% to 55% were seen once; the top ten hold roughly 12%. Sequenced input: blood. All receptors come from a male donor with severe acne vulgaris. Both conserved end residues are part of each CDR3. The D gene is left open where the match is weak. Clone size is not always given. Where it is, it says once, few, many or a class for expanded clones.

TRBV30,many,TRBJ1-2,TRBD1,CASTGTGGGSWYGYTF,TGTGCCTCAACCGGGACAGGGGGCGGATCGTGGTATGGCTACACCTTC
TRBV4-1,many,TRBJ2-5,.,CASSPAALETQYF,TGCGCCAGCAGCCCGGCGGCTTTAGAGACCCAGTACTTC
TRBV18,.,TRBJ1-3,.,CASSPLTDSGNTIYF,TGTGCCAGCTCACCTTTGACAGATTCTGGAAACACCATATATTTT
TRBV4-3,.,TRBJ2-5,.,CASSQGQGYTETQYF,TGCGCCAGCAGCCAAGGCCAGGGGTACACAGAGACCCAGTACTTC
TRBV7-6,once,TRBJ2-1,TRBD2,CASSRRTSGRYNEQFF,TGTGCCAGCAGCCGACGGACTAGCGGGAGATACAATGAGCAGTTCTTC
TRBV11-2,.,TRBJ2-3,.,CASSLAPAFTDTQYF,TGTGCCAGCAGCTTAGCTCCCGCCTTCACAGATACGCAGTATTTT
TRBV5-1,.,TRBJ2-1,TRBD2,CASSLGPLAGGGHNEQFF,TGCGCCAGCAGCTTGGGACCCTTAGCGGGAGGTGGCCACAATGAGCAGTTCTTC
TRBV19,.,TRBJ1-5,TRBD1,CVSSNPTGGTYQPQHF,TGTGTCAGTAGTAATCCGACAGGGGGCACTTATCAGCCCCAGCATTTT
TRBV5-1,few,TRBJ2-1,TRBD1,CASSLTKTGIQYNEQFF,TGCGCCAGCAGCTTGACCAAGACAGGGATCCAATACAATGAGCAGTTCTTC
TRBV10-3,.,TRBJ1-5,.,CASSREGLWEPQHF,TGTGCCAGCAGTAGAGAGGGACTGTGGGAGCCCCAGCATTTT
TRBV10-3,.,TRBJ2-5,.,CASMGTPGEWHQYF,TGTGCCAGCATGGGGACACCAGGAGAATGGCACCAGTACTTC
TRBV7-2,.,TRBJ2-1,TRBD2,CASSRLAGEGNYNEQFF,TGTGCCAGCAGTCGACTAGCGGGAGAGGGGAATTACAATGAGCAGTTCTTC
TRBV3-1,many,TRBJ2-1,TRBD2,CASSPPGAGGPLYNEQFF,TGTGCCAGCAGCCCCCCCGGGGCGGGAGGGCCTTTGTACAATGAGCAGTTCTTC
TRBV10-3,.,TRBJ1-1,.,CAISAPNTEAFF,TGTGCCATCAGCGCTCCAAACACTGAAGCTTTCTTT
TRBV6-1,.,TRBJ1-6,.,CASSGSTGYNSPLHF,TGTGCCAGCAGTGGGTCGACCGGGTATAATTCACCCCTCCACTTT
TRBV27,medium-sized,TRBJ1-1,.,CASSLEGLNTEAFF,TGTGCCAGCAGTTTAGAGGGTCTGAACACTGAAGCTTTCTTT
TRBV5-6,many,TRBJ2-7,.,CASSRVNYYEQYF,TGTGCCAGCAGCCGGGTCAACTATTACGAGCAGTACTTC
TRBV11-3,many,TRBJ1-1,.,CASSQQGNTEAFF,TGTGCCAGCAGCCAGCAGGGGAACACTGAAGCTTTCTTT
TRBV28,few,TRBJ2-1,.,CASNTRGGARAYNEQFF,TGTGCCAGCAACACCAGGGGAGGGGCGCGCGCCTACAATGAGCAGTTCTTC
TRBV7-8,.,TRBJ2-7,.,CASSSNSYEQYF,TGTGCCAGCAGCTCGAATTCCTACGAGCAGTACTTC
TRBV20-1,.,TRBJ2-7,.,CSARMAGEQYF,TGCAGTGCTAGAATGGCGGGGGAGCAGTACTTC
TRBV9,.,TRBJ2-3,TRBD1,CASRAGQASTDTQYF,TGTGCCAGCAGAGCCGGACAGGCTAGCACAGATACGCAGTATTTT
TRBV29-1,.,TRBJ2-6,TRBD1,CSVEDRHTSGANVLTF,TGCAGCGTTGAGGACAGGCATACGTCTGGGGCCAACGTCCTGACTTTC
TRBV2,once,TRBJ2-7,.,CARRGGGGDYEQYF,TGTGCCAGGAGGGGGGGGGGGGGGGATTACGAGCAGTACTTC
TRBV10-3,.,TRBJ2-2,TRBD2,CASRWGERGYTGELFF,TGTGCCAGCAGATGGGGGGAGCGGGGCTACACCGGGGAGCTGTTTTTT
TRBV20-1,many,TRBJ2-1,.,CSASRDTYNEQFF,TGCAGTGCTAGCCGGGACACTTACAATGAGCAGTTCTTC
TRBV27,few,TRBJ2-7,.,CASSLEGVHEQYF,TGTGCCAGCAGTTTAGAGGGGGTCCACGAGCAGTACTTC